This T cell receptor beta chain derives from a study of T-cell reconstitution after alpha-beta-depleted transplantation in children. Germline CDR1 and CDR2: SGHNT and YENEEA. CDR3 size: 14 residues. V shed 6 bases, J shed 4 bases, and the junction held 8 bases outside the gene matches. TCRbeta library construction was performed incorporating unique molecular identifiers. Each CDR3 protein gets one entry after TCRdb re-called the PCR reads with MiXCR. The table has 65,000 to 70,000 distinct CDR3 sequences, roughly 5% seen once; the top ten hold approximately 17%. The chain combines TRBV11-3 with TRBJ2-7; 8 nucleotides match TRBD1. The receptor's source is a boy in the first two years of life who had a stem cell transplant for acute myeloid leukemia, so the T cells may come from the graft donor. The sequencing used PBMCs, mostly from graft donor cells, collected 180 days after TCRalphabeta/CD19-depleted stem cell transplant. The CDR3 spells CASRDRGPSYEQYF. CDR3 DNA: TGTGCCAGCAGAGACAGGGGTCCCTCATACGAGCAGTACTTC.